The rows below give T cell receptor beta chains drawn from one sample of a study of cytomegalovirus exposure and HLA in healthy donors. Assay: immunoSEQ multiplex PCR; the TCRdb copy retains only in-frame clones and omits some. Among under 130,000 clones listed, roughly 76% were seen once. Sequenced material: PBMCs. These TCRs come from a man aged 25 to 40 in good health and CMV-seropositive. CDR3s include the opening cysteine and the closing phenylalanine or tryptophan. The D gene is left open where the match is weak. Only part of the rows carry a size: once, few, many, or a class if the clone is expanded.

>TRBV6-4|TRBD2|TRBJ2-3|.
CASGGGKDTDTQYF
TGTGCCAGCGGGGGGGGGAAAGACACAGATACGCAGTATTTT
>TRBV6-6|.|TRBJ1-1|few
CASRDRIGGSNTEAFF
TGTGCCAGCAGGGATCGTATTGGAGGTTCGAACACTGAAGCTTTCTTT
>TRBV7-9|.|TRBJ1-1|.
CASSYSGSTEAFF
TGTGCCAGCAGCTATTCGGGTAGCACTGAAGCTTTCTTT
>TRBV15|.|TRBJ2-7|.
CATSRSRGYEQYF
TGTGCCACCAGCAGGTCCAGGGGCTACGAGCAGTACTTC
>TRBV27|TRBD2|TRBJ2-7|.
CASSRTSGGPRSSYEQYF
TGTGCCAGCAGCAGGACTAGCGGGGGGCCCCGAAGCTCCTACGAGCAGTACTTC
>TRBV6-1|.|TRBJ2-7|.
CASSELEGAYEQYF
TGTGCCAGCAGTGAACTTGAGGGGGCCTACGAGCAGTACTTC
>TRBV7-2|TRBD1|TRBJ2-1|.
CASSLSTGTGNNEQFF
TGTGCCAGCAGCTTAAGTACCGGGACAGGGAACAATGAGCAGTTCTTC
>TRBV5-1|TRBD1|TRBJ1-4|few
CASSFGTANEKLFF
TGCGCCAGCAGCTTTGGGACAGCTAATGAAAAACTGTTTTTT
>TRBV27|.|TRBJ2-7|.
CASSLNTAYEQYF
TGTGCCAGCAGTTTAAATACGGCCTACGAGCAGTACTTC
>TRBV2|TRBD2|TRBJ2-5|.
CASSEGRGGRETQYF
TGTGCCAGCAGTGAAGGCCGGGGGGGCCGCGAGACCCAGTACTTC
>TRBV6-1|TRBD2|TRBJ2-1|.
CASTGGGPNYNEQFF
TGTGCCAGCACCGGCGGGGGGCCAAACTACAATGAGCAGTTCTTC
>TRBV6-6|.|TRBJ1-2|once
CASTAPTTF
TGTGCCAGCACAGCGCCAACCACCTTC
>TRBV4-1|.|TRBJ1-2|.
CASSQEGAGNGYTF
TGCGCCAGCAGCCAAGAAGGCGCGGGTAACGGCTACACCTTC
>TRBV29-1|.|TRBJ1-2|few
CSVVEGGREGGYTF
TGCAGCGTTGTCGAGGGAGGACGGGAGGGAGGCTACACCTTC
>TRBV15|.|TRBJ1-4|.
CATSSGITNEKLFF
TGTGCCACCAGCTCCGGGATAACTAATGAAAAACTGTTTTTT
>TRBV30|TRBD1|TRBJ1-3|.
CAWGTGSSGNTIYF
TGTGCCTGGGGGACAGGCTCCTCTGGAAACACCATATATTTT
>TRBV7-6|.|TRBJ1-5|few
CASSSGVGVGQPQHF
TGTGCCAGCAGCTCGGGGGTTGGGGTGGGGCAGCCCCAGCATTTT
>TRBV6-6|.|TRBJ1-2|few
CASSYPGYDGYTF
TGTGCCAGCAGTTACCCAGGATACGATGGCTACACCTTC
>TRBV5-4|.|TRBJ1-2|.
CASSLDRGNYGYTF
TGTGCCAGCAGCTTGGATCGGGGAAACTATGGCTACACCTTC
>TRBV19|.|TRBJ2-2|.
CASSAPGVRDTGELFF
TGTGCCAGTAGTGCCCCAGGGGTGCGTGACACCGGGGAGCTGTTTTTT
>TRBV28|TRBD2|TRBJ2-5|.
CASIGAGGKETQYF
TGTGCCAGCATAGGAGCGGGGGGGAAAGAGACCCAGTACTTC
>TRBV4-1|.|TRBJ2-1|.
CASSQNPGQGGYNEQFF
TGCGCCAGCAGCCAGAATCCGGGGCAGGGGGGCTACAATGAGCAGTTCTTC
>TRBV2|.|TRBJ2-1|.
CASSQKAEFF
TGTGCCAGCAGTCAAAAGGCGGAGTTCTTC
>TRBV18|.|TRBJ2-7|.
CASSSSTGEQYF
TGTGCCAGCTCATCAAGCACAGGCGAGCAGTACTTC
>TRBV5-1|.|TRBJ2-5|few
CASSLGGFGETQYF
TGCGCCAGCAGCTTGGGCGGCTTCGGGGAGACCCAGTACTTC
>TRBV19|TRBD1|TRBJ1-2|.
CASSPGQGTWGYTF
TGTGCCAGTAGTCCGGGACAGGGGACTTGGGGCTACACCTTC
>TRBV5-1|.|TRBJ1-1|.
CASSLQGRQVSDTEAFF
TGCGCCAGCAGCCTACAGGGTCGTCAGGTCTCGGACACTGAAGCTTTCTTT
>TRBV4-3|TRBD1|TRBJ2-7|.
CASSQGDRDRGHEQYF
TGCGCCAGCAGCCAAGGTGACCGGGACAGGGGCCACGAGCAGTACTTC
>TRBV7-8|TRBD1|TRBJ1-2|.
CASSSGTVDYGYTF
TGTGCCAGCAGCTCTGGGACAGTAGACTATGGCTACACCTTC
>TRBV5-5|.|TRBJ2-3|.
CASSLDNTQYF
TGTGCCAGCAGCTTGGACAATACGCAGTATTTT
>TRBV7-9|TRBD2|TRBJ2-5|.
CASSLSRLAGEQETQYF
TGTGCCAGCAGCTTATCCCGACTAGCGGGGGAGCAAGAGACCCAGTACTTC
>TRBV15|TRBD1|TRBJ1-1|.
CATRLETGVNTEAFF
TGTGCCACCAGGTTAGAGACAGGGGTGAACACTGAAGCTTTCTTT
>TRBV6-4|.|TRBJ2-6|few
CASSDSNLSPGSSGANVLTF
TGTGCCAGCAGTGACTCGAATTTGTCCCCAGGAAGCTCTGGGGCCAACGTCCTGACTTTC
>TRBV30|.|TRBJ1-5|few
CAWKRSGTAIQHF
TGTGCCTGGAAGCGATCCGGGACTGCAATTCAGCATTTT
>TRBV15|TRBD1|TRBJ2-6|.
CATSSTGGGANVLTF
TGTGCCACCAGCAGTACAGGGGGTGGGGCCAACGTCCTGACTTTC
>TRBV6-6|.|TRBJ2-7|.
CASSSQDRSYEQYF
TGTGCCAGCAGTTCCCAGGACAGATCCTACGAGCAGTACTTC
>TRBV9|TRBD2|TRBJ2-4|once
CASSVGLAAVQYF
TGTGCCAGCAGCGTCGGACTAGCGGCGGTTCAGTACTTC
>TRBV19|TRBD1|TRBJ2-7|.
CASSITSGTGAHEQYF
TGTGCCAGTAGTATAACTTCCGGGACAGGGGCCCACGAGCAGTACTTC
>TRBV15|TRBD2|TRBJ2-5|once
CATSERGGSETQYF
TGTGCCACCAGCGAGCGGGGGGGCTCTGAGACCCAGTACTTC
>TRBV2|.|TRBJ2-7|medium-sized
CASSEVAGAPYEQYF
TGTGCCAGCAGTGAAGTGGCGGGCGCGCCCTACGAGCAGTACTTC
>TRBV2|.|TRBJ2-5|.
CASGSQGEGETQYF
TGTGCCAGCGGTTCACAGGGGGAGGGAGAGACCCAGTACTTC
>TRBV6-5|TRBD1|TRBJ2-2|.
CASSGTGATGELFF
TGTGCCAGCAGCGGGACAGGAGCCACCGGGGAGCTGTTTTTT
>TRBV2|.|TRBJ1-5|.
CASRAGTSSNQPQHF
TGTGCCAGCAGAGCCGGGACAAGTAGCAATCAGCCCCAGCATTTT